These T cell receptor beta chains were read from a single sample in a study of tumor and adjacent non-tumor tissue in lung cancer. MiXCR, applied by TCRdb to the multiplex PCR reads, yields one record per CDR3 protein. The sample records roughly 220,000 distinct CDR3 sequences, about 76% being singletons. The material sequenced was lung tumor tissue. Receptor source: a man between 60 and 70 years old with non-small cell lung cancer. Both conserved end residues are part of each CDR3. Each record gives: D gene, J gene, V gene, clone size, CDR3 DNA, CDR3 protein. The D gene is left open where the match is weak. The size entry is marked missing in some rows and otherwise reads once, few, many or a size class.

>.|TRBJ2-5|TRBV11-3|.
TGTAGCAGCAGCTTATTCCTAGACCAAGAGACCCAGTACTTC
CSSSLFLDQETQYF
>TRBD2|TRBJ2-1|TRBV11-2|once
TGTGCCAGCAGCCCAGTGAAGCTCGCGGGGGACTCCTACAATGAAGAGTTCTTC
CASSPVKLAGDSYNEEFF
>TRBD1|TRBJ1-1|TRBV20-1|.
TGCAGTGTTAGACAGGGGGAAGCCACTGAAGCTTTCTTT
CSVRQGEATEAFF
>TRBD2|TRBJ2-1|TRBV29-1|many
TGCAGCGTTCCTAGACTAGCGGGAGACAATGAGCAGTTCTTC
CSVPRLAGDNEQFF
>TRBD1|TRBJ1-6|TRBV4-3|.
TGCGCCAGCAGCCAAGGCCCCCAATCGGGACAGGGGAATTCACCCCTCCACTTT
CASSQGPQSGQGNSPLHF
>.|TRBJ2-3|TRBV6-2/TRBV6-3|.
TGTGCGAGCAGTTACTCAGGCCCGCTAGTGGGATCTGCGTTGTCCACAGATACGCAGTATTTT
CASSYSGPLVGSALSTDTQYF
>TRBD2|TRBJ2-1|TRBV6-5|many
TGTGCCAGCAGTTACTCAGGCGGGAGGGATTTGTTCTTC
CASSYSGGRDLFF
>.|TRBJ1-6|TRBV12-3/TRBV12-4|.
TGTGTCAGCAGAGTCGGGACTATTTCACCCCTCCACTTT
CVSRVGTISPLHF
>.|TRBJ2-7|TRBV12-3/TRBV12-4|.
TGTGCCAGCAGGTATACAGGGTTCAACGAGCAGTACTTC
CASRYTGFNEQYF
>TRBD2|TRBJ2-5|TRBV6-6|.
TGTGCCAGCACCGGGACTAGCGTAGGCCAAGAGACCCAGTACTTC
CASTGTSVGQETQYF
>.|TRBJ1-3|TRBV20-1|.
TGCAGCGCTAGCCGGGACCCCCTAAACGCCATATATTTT
CSASRDPLNAIYF